This T cell receptor (beta chain) was documented in a study of response to subunit inactivated influenza vaccine. Study-level points and caveats: It was the authors' suggestion that each seasonal influenza vaccination recruits few new T cells.

In TCRdb, the RT-PCR reads were re-called with MiXCR into one record per CDR3 protein. The sample carries around 520,000 distinct CDR3 sequences, about 12% recorded once. Trimming removed 6 bases from V and 5 bases from J; junction bases left unmatched: 11. The CDR3 is made up of 15 amino acids. In germline, CDR1 is SGHTA, CDR2 FQGNSA. This clonotype was seen more than once but under ten times. As yet, its antigen is unknown. This material consisted of PBMCs from blood, taken on the day of vaccination. The TCR was taken from a man in his fifties who received an inactivated influenza vaccine. The chain links TRBV7-2 to TRBJ1-1; TRBD1 matches 8 bases. The DNA of the CDR3 is TGTGCCAGCAGGGATAGACAGGGGAAGGAAACTGAAGCTTTCTTT. Its protein product is CASRDRQGKETEAFF.